One sample yielded the 24 T cell receptor beta chains listed below, sequenced in a study of cytomegalovirus exposure and HLA in healthy donors. Both 60 Vbeta primers and 13 Jbeta primers went into the PCR. Clones were sequenced by immunoSEQ multiplex PCR, and TCRdb holds only the in-frame ones, with some missing. The sample lists 150,000 or so clones, over 60% seen once, with around 0.7% in the top ten. The sample was PBMCs. The receptors were gathered from a male donor in good health and CMV-seronegative.

The chain uses TRBV5-6 and TRBJ1-2; weak D call: TRBD1 (5 bases). CDR3 length: 14 amino acids. Trimming removed 1 base at V and 4 bases at J, with 11 bases between. Germline V CDR1 and CDR2: SGHDT, YYEEEE. CDR3: CASSLSRVVYGYTF. In nucleotides, the CDR3 is TGTGCCAGCAGCTTGAGCAGGGTCGTCTATGGCTACACCTTC.

This chain uses TRBV18 with TRBJ2-3; 11 positions agree with TRBD2. Unmatched junction bases numbered 11, after V lost 6 bases and J lost 0 bases. Germline CDR1 KGHSH, CDR2 LQKENI. CDR3 length: 18 amino acids. The CDR3 sequence is CASSPPNSGRASTDTQYF. For the CDR3, the DNA is TGTGCCAGCTCTCCCCCGAATAGCGGGAGGGCCAGCACAGATACGCAGTATTTT. Looking up the rest from reference TRBV18 and TRBJ2-3 gives the full variable domain: NAGVMQNPRHLVRRRGQEARLRCSPMKGHSHVYWYRQLPEEGLKFMVYLQKENIIDESGMPKERFSAEFPKEGPSILRIQQVVRGDSAAYFCASSPPNSGRASTDTQYFGPGTRLTVL.

V gene TRBV10-3 combines with J gene TRBJ2-1; D perhaps matches TRBD1 (6 bases). V lost 0 bases to trimming and J lost 1 base, with 13 bases between them. This CDR3 has 17 amino acids. From germline, CDR1 is ENHRY and CDR2 SYGVKD. In nucleotides, the CDR3 is TGTGCCATCAGTGAGTCGATGGGGGCTACGTCCTACAATGAGCAGTTCTTC. This codes for CAISESMGATSYNEQFF.

The chain uses TRBV5-1 and TRBJ1-6; D unresolved. Germline V CDR1 and CDR2: SGHRS, YFSETQ. This CDR3 spans 19 amino acids. Between the trimmed V and J ends, which lost 0 bases and 0 bases, there was a span of 16 bases. The CDR3 coding sequence is TGCGCCAGCAGCTTGGATTCCGGGAAGGGTGTCTCCTATAATTCACCCCTCCACTTT. It encodes CASSLDSGKGVSYNSPLHF.

The CDR3 protein is CASSEVSGSDTQYF. The CDR3 coding sequence is TGTGCCAGCAGTGAAGTGTCAGGGTCAGATACGCAGTATTTT. V usage is TRBV6-4 and J usage is TRBJ2-3; TRBD1 is a possible D gene (5 bases). Germline V CDR1 and CDR2: MRHNA, SNTAGT. The CDR3 has 14 residues. The V end was cut by 3 bases, the J end by 4 bases, with 11 bases between.

This clone has only a few counts. The V and J genes are TRBV6-1 and TRBJ2-7; 7 positions agree with TRBD1. The CDR3 runs 15 residues. The ends lost 5 bases at V and 5 bases at J; junction bases unmatched: 12. Germline CDR1 MNHNS, CDR2 SASEGT. The CDR3 region is CASSKRQGHKDEQYF. The CDR3 region has the DNA TGTGCCAGCAGTAAACGACAGGGCCACAAGGACGAGCAGTACTTC.

The rearrangement uses TRBV4-3 and TRBJ2-3; D uncertain. This CDR3 contains 19 residues. Germline loops: CDR1 LGHNA, CDR2 YSLEER. Between the trimmed V and J ends, which lost 1 base and 4 bases, there was a span of 24 bases. The CDR3: CASSQGANVHRFGADTQYF. DNA of the CDR3: TGCGCCAGCAGCCAAGGGGCGAATGTCCACCGTTTCGGCGCAGATACGCAGTATTTT.

The chain is built from TRBV30 and TRBJ1-1; D gene uncertain. The CDR3 consists of 13 residues. Germline CDR1 and CDR2: GTSNPN and SVGIG (reference sequence). The V end lost 3 bases, the J end lost 6 bases, and 14 bases lay between the germline ends. CDR3 coding DNA: TGTGCCTGGAGCCACCGGGGAAGGCCTGAAGCTTTCTTT. It specifies CAWSHRGRPEAFF.

V gene TRBV7-7 combines with J gene TRBJ2-3; TRBD1 aligns across 7 bases. Germline trimming cut 4 bases from V and 0 bases from J; bases unmatched to any gene: 1. From germline, CDR1 is SSHAT and CDR2 FNYEAQ (reference sequence). This CDR3 has 14 residues. The CDR3, as DNA: TGTGCCAGCAGCTCGGGACAGAGCACAGATACGCAGTATTTT. Translation gives CASSSGQSTDTQYF.

This clone came up once. This chain's CDR3 is CASRTRVTGAFF. In nucleotides, the CDR3 is TGTGCCAGCAGGACTAGGGTTACTGGGGCTTTCTTT. J is TRBJ1-1 and V is TRBV2, with D hard to call. V was shortened by 6 bases and J by 11 bases, with 16 bases between the two germline ends. Germline CDR1 SNHLY, CDR2 FYNNEI. CDR3 length: 12 amino acids.

This clone has just one count. V usage is TRBV7-2 and J usage is TRBJ2-7; tentatively, D is TRBD2 (5 bases). Germline lookup yields CDR1 SGHTA and CDR2 FQGNSA. This CDR3 comprises 13 residues. Between the trimmed V and J ends, which lost 2 bases and 2 bases, there was a span of 7 bases. This CDR3 reads CASSLSGTYEQYF. The CDR3 DNA reads as TGTGCCAGCAGCTTAAGCGGAACCTACGAGCAGTACTTC.

V usage is TRBV7-3 and J usage is TRBJ2-3; D is possibly TRBD1 (6 bases). Trimming took off 2 bases at V and 6 bases at J, with 24 bases between the two ends. This CDR3 region has 18 residues. Germline CDR1 and CDR2: SGHTA and FQGTGA. The CDR3 sequence: CASSLSISLGGRLDTQYF. CDR3 coding DNA: TGTGCCAGCAGCTTATCCATTTCCCTAGGGGGTCGTCTTGATACGCAGTATTTT.

The chain combines TRBV19 with TRBJ1-5, with 11 bases fitting TRBD1. CDR3 length: 16 residues. Trimming removed 7 bases from V and 3 bases from J; junction bases left unmatched: 8. Looked up from germline, CDR1 is LNHDA and CDR2 is SQIVND (reference sequence). CDR3 residues: CASNSDRGPLNQPQHF. The CDR3 DNA follows: TGTGCCAGTAATTCGGACAGGGGGCCCCTCAATCAGCCCCAGCATTTT.

This rearrangement joins TRBV4-2 to TRBJ2-1; TRBD2 matches 8 bases. Trimming removed 3 bases from V and 10 bases from J; junction bases left unmatched: 17. This CDR3 comprises 17 residues. Germline assignment: CDR1 LGHNA and CDR2 YNFKEQ. The CDR3 is CASSQGPGGGVRKEQFF. DNA of the CDR3: TGTGCCAGCAGCCAGGGACCGGGGGGGGGCGTTCGAAAGGAGCAGTTCTTC.

J is TRBJ2-1 and V is TRBV5-4; the match to TRBD2 covers 8 bases. The trim removed 1 base at V and 5 bases at J, leaving 14 bases unmatched. The germline gives CDR1 SGHNT, CDR2 YYREEE (reference sequence). The CDR3 is 18 amino acids. CDR3 sequence (DNA): TGTGCCAGCAGCTTGTGGGGGTCGGGGGGGCCATATCACAATGAGCAGTTCTTC. Its translation is CASSLWGSGGPYHNEQFF.

The chain has TRBV27 and TRBJ1-1; 8 bases line up with TRBD1. V gave up 5 bases and J gave up 5 bases; unmatched junction bases: 7. CDR3 length equals 14 residues. Germline V gives CDR1 MNHEY, CDR2 SMNVEV (reference sequence). The CDR3 region has the DNA TGTGCCAGCAGTCCCAGGGGGCCAGGGACTGAAGCTTTCTTT. Its translation is CASSPRGPGTEAFF.

With respect to this clone: This sample includes further DNA sequences coding for the same CDR3. V gene TRBV19 combines with J gene TRBJ2-1, with 7 nucleotides matching TRBD1. The CDR3 has 13 residues. In germline, CDR1 is LNHDA, CDR2 SQIVND (reference sequence). The J segment lost 4 bases and the V segment lost 7 bases, leaving 4 bases of the junction unmatched. The CDR3 is CASKRQGYNEQFF. CDR3 in DNA: TGTGCCAGTAAGAGACAGGGATACAATGAGCAGTTCTTC.

The rearrangement uses TRBV30 and TRBJ1-1, with D hard to call. V gave up 5 bases and J gave up 4 bases, with 14 bases separating them. The germline V gene has CDR1 GTSNPN and CDR2 SVGIG (reference sequence). The CDR3 spans 13 residues. CDR3 nucleotide sequence: TGTGCCTGGTTAGCGGTTTGGGGCACTGAAGCTTTCTTT. Translation: CAWLAVWGTEAFF.

This sequence joins TRBV6-5 and TRBJ2-1; TRBD2 might be the D (5 bases). The CDR3 has 13 residues. Germline-derived CDR1 and CDR2 are MNHEY and SVGAGI. Trimming shortened V by 3 bases and J by 9 bases, and 12 bases separated the two germline ends. CDR3 sequence reads: CASSYVGRGEQFF. The CDR3 nucleotides read TGTGCCAGCAGTTATGTGGGTCGGGGTGAGCAGTTCTTC.

This sequence joins TRBV18 and TRBJ2-5, with 13 positions matching TRBD2. CDR3 length equals 15 residues. V lost 2 bases and J lost 3; bases outside the gene matches: 0. Germline V gene lookup returns CDR1 KGHSH and CDR2 LQKENI. The CDR3 spells CASSPGTSGEETQYF. The CDR3 DNA reads TGTGCCAGCTCACCAGGGACTAGCGGGGAAGAGACCCAGTACTTC. The entire variable domain, with the rest obtained from reference TRBV18 and TRBJ2-5, is as follows: NAGVMQNPRHLVRRRGQEARLRCSPMKGHSHVYWYRQLPEEGLKFMVYLQKENIIDESGMPKERFSAEFPKEGPSILRIQQVVRGDSAAYFCASSPGTSGEETQYFGPGTRLLVL.

The rearrangement links TRBV21-1 to TRBJ2-2; the D call in the table, TRBD2, was not verified against the DNA. TRBV21-1 is marked as a pseudogene. There are 11 residues in the CDR3. The CDR3 loop reads CASTPTGELFF. CDR3 in DNA: TGTGCCAGCACCCCGACCGGGGAGCTGTTTTTT.

This clone was counted between two and nine times. J is TRBJ1-5 and V is TRBV6-5; 7 bases are a match to TRBD1. The CDR3 loop spans 14 amino acids. The germline gives CDR1 MNHEY, CDR2 SVGAGI. V dropped 7 bases and J dropped 5; count of bases not matched to a gene: 8. The CDR3 coding sequence is TGTGCCAGCAACTCGGGACAGCTGGATCAGCCCCAGCATTTT. Translation: CASNSGQLDQPQHF.

This chain uses TRBV7-2 with TRBJ2-1; possible D gene TRBD1, 6 bases. The V and J ends lost 6 bases and 0 bases respectively, with 9 bases between them. CDR3 length: 14 residues. The germline CDR1 and CDR2 sequences are SGHTA and FQGNSA. CDR3: CASRQGGSYNEQFF. CDR3 in DNA: TGTGCCAGCAGACAGGGCGGCTCCTACAATGAGCAGTTCTTC.

As DNA, the CDR3 is TGTGCCAGCAGCGCCCGGGACAGGGATAGGGAGACCCAGTACTTC. This sequence encodes CASSARDRDRETQYF. V gene TRBV21-1 combines with J gene TRBJ2-5; TRBD1 reflects the table's D call only, with no check against the DNA. TRBV21-1 is given as a pseudogene. There are 15 residues in the CDR3.